Shown below are 9 T cell receptor beta chains from a single sample sequenced in a study of human T cells and chemical hapten exposure. Time point reported: patch test 3, about 24 weeks after DPC sensitization. Regarding treatment: therapeutic diphenylcyclopropenone sensitization with weekly scalp DPC. TCRdb processed the RACE reads anew with MiXCR; each CDR3 protein has one entry. The data hold tens of thousands of distinct CDR3 sequences, with roughly 11% observed a single time. The sequences come from whole blood, collected in connection with sensitization to the hapten diphenylcyclopropenone (DPC). All receptors derive from a woman between 50 and 59 years old with alopecia areata. Some clones in this sample may be carry-over from other donors' samples.

This clonotype was seen a few times. The gene calls are TRBV5-4 and TRBJ2-7; D call uncertain. The CDR3 has 14 residues. CDR1 is SGHNT, CDR2 YYREEE, per germline (reference sequence). Trimming took 4 bases from V and 2 from J, leaving 13 bases between them. The CDR3 here is CASSGIGPAYEQYF. Written as DNA, the CDR3 is TGTGCCAGCAGCGGAATAGGACCAGCCTACGAGCAGTACTTC.

A word on this clonotype: This could be a read error, since a much larger clone is one nucleotide away. The chain carries TRBV28 and TRBJ2-5, with unresolved D. The CDR3 runs to 16 residues. Looked up from germline, CDR1 is MDHEN and CDR2 is SYDVKM. The CDR3 loop reads CVSSNLHQTSQETQYF. DNA for the CDR3: TGTGTCAGCAGCAACTTACACCAGACTTCCCAAGAGACCCAGTACTTC. The complete variable domain, with remaining parts taken from reference TRBV28 and TRBJ2-5, reads DVKVTQSSRYLVKRTGEKVFLECVQDMDHENMFWYRQDPGLGLRLIYFSYDVKMKEKGDIPEGYSVSREKKERFSLILESASTNQTSMYLCVSSNLHQTSQETQYFGPGTRLLVL.

There are many counts of this clonotype. This chain uses TRBV6-2 or TRBV6-3 with TRBJ2-1; D perhaps matches TRBD1 (5 bases). This CDR3 region has 11 residues. The V gene lost 6 bases and the J gene lost 11 bases, with 11 bases spanning the gap. Germline lookup yields CDR1 MNHEY and CDR2 SVGEGT. The CDR3: CASSQGTKQFF. The CDR3 DNA reads as TGTGCCAGCAGCCAGGGAACTAAGCAGTTCTTC.

At least ten counts were recorded for this clonotype. The chain employs TRBV28 and TRBJ2-7; weak D call: TRBD1 (6 bases). The CDR3 runs to 15 residues. The ends were cut back, 5 bases at V and 0 bases at J, with 14 bases in the middle. Germline CDR1 and CDR2: MDHEN and SYDVKM. CDR3 region: CASSKQGTSSYEQYF. The DNA of the CDR3 is TGTGCCAGCAGTAAACAGGGAACTAGCTCCTACGAGCAGTACTTC. The whole variable domain, remainder taken from reference TRBV28 and TRBJ2-7, is DVKVTQSSRYLVKRTGEKVFLECVQDMDHENMFWYRQDPGLGLRLIYFSYDVKMKEKGDIPEGYSVSREKKERFSLILESASTNQTSMYLCASSKQGTSSYEQYFGPGTRLTVT.

DNA of the CDR3: TGTGCCAGCAGTTACTCGGGGCCAGATACGCAGTATTTT. This gives the protein CASSYSGPDTQYF. The V and J genes are TRBV6-2 or TRBV6-3 and TRBJ2-3, with D perhaps matching TRBD1 (5 bases). This CDR3 has 13 residues. Trimming shortened V by 0 bases and J by 4 bases, and 5 bases separated the two germline ends. Germline CDR1 reads MNHEY; CDR2 reads SVGEGT.

V gene TRBV12-3 or TRBV12-4 combines with J gene TRBJ2-5; TRBD2 aligns across 11 bases. The junction had 7 bases not matched to a gene; V was cut back by 5 bases and J by 2 bases. The CDR3 runs to 16 residues. The CDR3 loop reads CASSPTSGKGQETQYF. The DNA of the CDR3 is TGTGCCAGCAGTCCGACTAGCGGGAAGGGGCAAGAGACCCAGTACTTC.

Ten or more counts support this clonotype. The chain links TRBV7-9 to TRBJ2-6, with TRBD1 as a possible D gene (6 bases). The germline gives CDR1 SEHNR, CDR2 FQNEAQ (reference sequence). V was shortened by 3 bases and J by 0 bases, with 15 bases between the two germline ends. The CDR3 is made up of 18 amino acids. The CDR3 bases are TGTGCCAGCAGCTTTACAGGGTTAGTTGCCTCTGGGGCCAACGTCCTGACTTTC. Residues: CASSFTGLVASGANVLTF.

This chain connects TRBV5-1 to TRBJ2-7; 8 bases line up with TRBD1. V lost 5 bases to trimming and J lost 0 bases; unmatched junction nucleotides: 7. There are 15 residues in the CDR3. Germline V gene lookup returns CDR1 SGHRS and CDR2 YFSETQ. CDR3 in amino acids: CASSSGQGYSYEQYF. In DNA form, the CDR3 reads TGCGCCAGCAGTAGTGGACAGGGTTACTCCTACGAGCAGTACTTC.

Many counts were recorded for this clonotype. The J gene is TRBJ2-7, the V gene TRBV11-1; TRBD2 aligns across 12 bases. The CDR3 is 13 residues long. V lost 4 bases, J lost 6 bases, and 1 base stayed unmatched. In germline, CDR1 is SGHAT, CDR2 FQDESV (reference sequence). Written as DNA, the CDR3 is TGTGCCAGCAGCTCGGGACTAGCGGGCGAGCAGTACTTC. Encoded protein: CASSSGLAGEQYF.